What follows describes a single TCR beta chain. This sample stems from a study of lymphopenia after photon versus proton radiotherapy. The CDR3 runs to 13 residues. From germline, CDR1 is SGHNT and CDR2 YYREEE (reference sequence). V lost 4 bases to trimming and J lost 5 bases, with 10 bases between them. Assay: immunoSEQ multiplex PCR; the TCRdb copy retains only in-frame clones and omits some. The sample lists over 15,000 clones, roughly nine tenths occurring once. This TCR was sampled from a man in his 70s with pancreatic cancer. Specimen: peripheral blood, collected from a patient treated with proton-based radiotherapy. The chain uses TRBV5-4 and TRBJ1-5; D unclear. The DNA for the CDR3 is TGTGCCAGCAGCCTTGACGGGGATCAGCCCCAGCATTTT. As protein: CASSLDGDQPQHF.